This T cell receptor beta chain was recorded in a study of T cell responses to AZD1222 COVID-19 vaccine. Overall study findings and caveats: Spike-specific TCR depth and breadth grew after two AZD1222 doses. It should be noted that donors were predominantly white British and more often female, and clonal diversity was possibly underestimated. The peak T cell response came first, and repertoires were sampled only after it.

Measured with immunoSEQ multiplex PCR; TCRdb has only the in-frame clones, and not every one. The sample yields over 100,000 clones, approximately 86% seen once. Trimming at V came to 8 bases and at J to 7 bases, leaving 10 bases not matched to a gene. The CDR3 covers 15 residues. Germline V gene lookup returns CDR1 SGHDN and CDR2 FVKESK. A remark on this clone: Its antigen is unknown.

This TCR was recovered from an adult in good health. The V gene is TRBV14, the J gene TRBJ2-1, with 11 bases matching TRBD2. The sequencing here drew on peripheral blood, taken on day 0 of AZD1222 vaccination. CDR3 nucleotide sequence: TGTGCCAGCGAACCCGGGACTAGCGGTCGGAATGAGCAGTTCTTC. Amino acids: CASEPGTSGRNEQFF. The full variable domain, its missing parts supplied by reference TRBV14 and TRBJ2-1, is EAGVTQFPSHSVIEKGQTVTLRCDPISGHDNLYWYRRVMGKEIKFLLHFVKESKQDESGMPNNRFLAERTGGTYSTLKVQPAELEDSGVYFCASEPGTSGRNEQFFGPGTRLTVL.